Listed here are 23 T cell receptor beta chains from one sample, sequenced in a study of molecular identifiers for immune sequencing clone quantification. TCRdb used MiXCR to reprocess the PCR reads, holding one entry per CDR3 protein. The sample lists nearly 650,000 distinct CDR3 sequences; roughly 23% were seen once. The sequencing sample was made of naive CD8+ T cells from blood, with Jurkat cell RNA spiked in. Indicated subset: FACS-sorted CD8+CD4-CCR7+CD45RA+ naive T cells. The receptors shown here come from a human donor in good health. Some libraries in this study had Jurkat cell RNA spiked in.

This clonotype was observed a handful of times. This rearrangement joins TRBV5-4 to TRBJ1-1; D is ambiguous. V was cut by 0 bases and J by 1 base, with 16 bases left in between. The CDR3 covers 17 residues. Germline CDR1 reads SGHNT; CDR2 reads YYREEE (reference sequence). CDR3 sequence: CASSLAKEDLGNTEAFF. CDR3 DNA sequence: TGTGCCAGCAGCTTGGCCAAGGAAGATTTAGGGAACACTGAAGCTTTCTTT.

The table lists this clonotype with a few counts. V and J are TRBV13 and TRBJ1-2; no firm D call. The germline V gene has CDR1 PRHDT and CDR2 FYEKMQ (reference sequence). V lost 7 bases and J lost 11, with 20 bases in between. The CDR3 length is 13 residues. The CDR3 spells CASNQRDPWMYTF. CDR3 sequence (DNA): TGTGCCAGCAACCAAAGAGATCCTTGGATGTACACCTTC. Drawing the rest from reference TRBV13 and TRBJ1-2, the complete variable domain is AAGVIQSPRHLIKEKRETATLKCYPIPRHDTVYWYQQGPGQDPQFLISFYEKMQSDKGSIPDRFSAQQFSDYHSELNMSSLELGDSALYFCASNQRDPWMYTFGSGTRLTVV.

This clonotype was picked up many times. This chain connects TRBV19 to TRBJ1-1, with D possibly being TRBD1 (6 bases). Germline CDR1 and CDR2: LNHDA and SQIVND (reference sequence). This CDR3 comprises 13 residues. Trimming took off 4 bases at V and 7 bases at J, with 13 bases between the two ends. The DNA for the CDR3 is TGTGCCAGTAGTAAAGGGGGTTACGGTGAAGCTTTCTTT. It is translated as CASSKGGYGEAFF.

The chain couples TRBV9 to TRBJ1-1, with TRBD1 matching over 8 bases. The CDR3 has 15 residues. V shed 3 bases and J 4 bases; nucleotides not matched to a gene: 8. Germline V gene data show CDR1 as SGDLS and CDR2 as YYNGEE. This CDR3 reads CASSADRGWGTEAFF. The CDR3 nucleotides are TGTGCCAGCAGCGCAGACAGGGGATGGGGCACTGAAGCTTTCTTT.

Note on this clonotype: This may come from a read error, since a much larger clone is one base off. J is TRBJ2-4 and V is TRBV11-2; a possible D gene is TRBD2 (5 bases). The CDR3 has 14 amino acids. V was clipped by 2 bases and J by 6 bases, with 11 bases between them. Germline CDR1 is SGHAT and CDR2 is FQNNGV. The CDR3 DNA reads as TGTGCCAGCAGCTTACGGACTGCCGGAAACATTCAGTACTTC. This sequence encodes CASSLRTAGNIQYF. The variable domain in full, with the rest retrieved from reference TRBV11-2 and TRBJ2-4, is EAGVAQSPRYKIIEKRQSVAFWCNPISGHATLYWYQQILGQGPKLLIQFQNNGVVDDSQLPKDRFSAERLKGVDSTLKIQPAKLEDSAVYLCASSLRTAGNIQYFGAGTRLSVL.

The chain has TRBV7-2 and TRBJ2-7, with no clear D. The CDR3 consists of 17 residues. Between the trimmed V and J ends, which lost 5 bases and 0 bases, there was a span of 20 bases. The germline V gene encodes CDR1 SGHTA and CDR2 FQGNSA. CDR3 DNA sequence: TGTGCCAGCAGCATACACTCGACTCCCACGAGCTCCTACGAGCAGTACTTC. Its translation: CASSIHSTPTSSYEQYF.

About this clonotype itself: Just one base apart from a much larger clone, this may be a read error. V is TRBV2 and J is TRBJ1-1, with a possible D match to TRBD1 (5 bases). The CDR3 totals 14 residues. V lost 4 bases to trimming and J lost 9 bases, with 18 bases between them. CDR1 SNHLY and CDR2 FYNNEI come from the germline V gene. CDR3 protein: CASSGVLRETKAFF. CDR3 nucleotide sequence: TGTGCCAGCAGTGGGGTACTCAGGGAAACTAAAGCTTTCTTT.

A remark on this clonotype: Since a much larger clone is just one base distant, this may be a read error. The chain employs TRBV4-3 and TRBJ2-3, with TRBD2 identical over 9 bases. Germline CDR1 reads LGHNA; CDR2 reads YSLEER. This CDR3 is built from 14 residues. The DNA of the CDR3 is TGCGCCAGCGGCCAAGGACTAGCGTCAGATACGCAGTATTTT. Encoded protein: CASGQGLASDTQYF.

About this clonotype: This may be a read error, as it is one base from a much larger clone. This likely comes from a read error, as the CDR3 has no conserved phenylalanine or tryptophan at its end. The rearrangement uses TRBV6-5 and TRBJ2-7; TRBD1 aligns across 9 bases. CDR1 is MNHEY, CDR2 SVGAGI, per germline. The V segment lost 0 bases and the J segment 5 bases; nucleotides outside the gene matches: 5. The CDR3 spans 15 residues. The CDR3 bases are TGTGCCAGCAGTTACTCGGGACAGGGAATGGACGAGCAGTACCTC. Translating it yields CASSYSGQGMDEQYL.

With regard to this clonotype: A much larger clone differs by one base, so this may be a read error. This CDR3 is missing its conserved last phenylalanine or tryptophan, likely due to a read error. CDR3 sequence: CASRDNSNQPQHL. The CDR3 DNA reads as TGTGCCAGCAGGGACAATAGCAATCAGCCCCAGCATCTT. The gene calls are TRBV6-2 or TRBV6-3 and TRBJ1-5; possibly TRBD1 for D (5 bases). The CDR3 covers 13 residues. Germline CDR1 and CDR2: MNHEY and SVGEGT. The V end lost 6 bases, the J end lost 0 bases, and 6 bases lay between the germline ends.

This clonotype came up many times. The chain uses TRBV20-1 and TRBJ2-7; D is unclear. The CDR3 is 11 residues long. V was pared by 6 bases and J by 2 bases, with 8 bases between. Germline lookup yields CDR1 DFQATT and CDR2 SNEGSKA (reference sequence). The CDR3: CSARPAYEQYF. The DNA of the CDR3 is TGCAGTGCCCGTCCGGCCTACGAGCAGTACTTC.

This clonotype showed up many times. The V call is TRBV11-2, the J call TRBJ2-7; 8 bases are a match to TRBD2. With 5 bases clipped from V and 7 bases from J, the junction kept 19 bases outside the gene matches. The CDR3 runs 17 residues. The germline CDR1 and CDR2 sequences are SGHAT and FQNNGV. As DNA, the CDR3 is TGTGCCAGCAGCCCTAGCGGGTGGCTAGCGGGTGCTCTAGAGCAGTACTTC. It yields the protein CASSPSGWLAGALEQYF.

This chain uses TRBV30 with TRBJ2-3, with TRBD2 matching 8 bases. The CDR3 covers 16 residues. The junction had 10 bases not matched to a gene; V was cut back by 1 base and J by 4 bases. Germline V gene sequence: CDR1 GTSNPN, CDR2 SVGIG (reference sequence). This CDR3 reads CAWSDGLASPADTQYF. For the CDR3, the DNA is TGTGCCTGGAGTGACGGACTAGCATCCCCTGCAGATACGCAGTATTTT. Full variable domain (rest looked up from reference TRBV30 and TRBJ2-3): SQTIHQWPATLVQPVGSPLSLECTVEGTSNPNLYWYRQAAGRGLQLLFYSVGIGQISSEVPQNLSASRPQDRQFILSSKKLLLSDSGFYLCAWSDGLASPADTQYFGPGTRLTVL.

The table lists this clonotype with a few counts. The chain is built from TRBV4-3 and TRBJ2-3; TRBD1 matches 9 bases. With 3 bases clipped from V and 4 bases from J, the junction kept 5 bases outside the gene matches. Germline loops: CDR1 LGHNA, CDR2 YSLEER. The CDR3 loop spans 15 amino acids. The CDR3 DNA sequence: TGCGCCAGCAGCCACCGGGACAGGGATGCAGATACGCAGTATTTT. It codes for CASSHRDRDADTQYF.

In its sample, this clonotype was seen many times. The chain's CDR3 is CASSPTTLTSRATDTQYF. For the CDR3, the DNA is TGCGCCAGCAGCCCAACGACCCTGACTAGCCGGGCCACCGATACGCAGTATTTT. The chain has TRBV4-3 and TRBJ2-3; 7 bases fit TRBD2. Germline-derived CDR1 and CDR2 are LGHNA and YSLEER. Trimming removed 4 bases from V and 6 bases from J; junction bases left unmatched: 19. The CDR3 totals 18 residues.

This clonotype came up many times. This rearrangement joins TRBV30 to TRBJ2-3, with D tentatively TRBD2 (5 bases). The CDR3 is made up of 13 amino acids. Trimming left V 5 bases short and J 2 bases short, with 11 bases between. Germline CDR1 and CDR2: GTSNPN and SVGIG (reference sequence). This CDR3 reads CAWHGEFTDTQYF. The CDR3, as DNA: TGTGCCTGGCACGGGGAGTTCACAGATACGCAGTATTTT.

In its sample, this clonotype was seen a few times. The chain employs TRBV7-9 and TRBJ2-1; D remains unclear. The ends were cut back, 5 bases at V and 0 bases at J, with 11 bases in the middle. The CDR3 runs 15 residues. Looked up from germline, CDR1 is SEHNR and CDR2 is FQNEAQ (reference sequence). The CDR3 nucleotides are TGTGCCAGCAGCCGACGGATCAGCTCCTACAATGAGCAGTTCTTC. Amino acids: CASSRRISSYNEQFF.

The rearrangement links TRBV10-3 to TRBJ2-7, with 11 nucleotides matching TRBD1. Germline lookup yields CDR1 ENHRY and CDR2 SYGVKD. J was trimmed by 3 bases and V by 2 bases; bases with no gene match: 0. This CDR3 contains 14 residues. The CDR3 protein is CAISEGTGGYEQYF. The DNA of the CDR3 is TGTGCCATCAGTGAGGGGACAGGGGGCTACGAGCAGTACTTC.

This clonotype was observed a handful of times. V usage is TRBV7-2 and J usage is TRBJ2-3; TRBD2 matches 9 bases. The V and J ends lost 1 base and 4 bases, in that order; junction bases with no gene match: 3. The CDR3 length is 15 residues. Germline V lookup: CDR1 SGHTA, CDR2 FQGNSA. Written as DNA, the CDR3 is TGTGCCAGCAGCTTAGTAGCGGGAGTCCCAGATACGCAGTATTTT. This gives the protein CASSLVAGVPDTQYF.

This clonotype was counted many times. V gene TRBV28 combines with J gene TRBJ1-2; 9 bases are a match to TRBD1. The length of the CDR3 is 15 residues. The germline V gene has CDR1 MDHEN and CDR2 SYDVKM. V trimming: 3 bases; J trimming: 3 bases; junction bases outside the gene matches: 5. The CDR3 sequence: CASSFSGTGYYGYTF. The CDR3 nucleotides read TGTGCCAGCAGTTTTTCCGGGACAGGGTACTATGGCTACACCTTC.

The chain recombines TRBV19 with TRBJ1-2; no firm D call. Per the germline V gene, CDR1 is LNHDA and CDR2 is SQIVND (reference sequence). The CDR3 sequence is 15 residues long. Between the trimmed V and J ends, which lost 8 bases and 4 bases, there was a span of 20 bases. DNA of the CDR3: TGTGCCAGTCGCGCCGACGACGGAATACCCTATGGCTACACCTTC. This codes for CASRADDGIPYGYTF.

This clonotype turned up a few times. The chain uses TRBV28 and TRBJ1-1; D possibly corresponds to TRBD1 (6 bases). The CDR3 loop spans 14 amino acids. The V gene's germline CDR1 is MDHEN and CDR2 SYDVKM. Trimming removed 6 bases at V and 3 bases at J, with 14 bases between. The CDR3, as DNA: TGTGCCAGCAGCCGTGACAGGCCACACACTGAAGCTTTCTTT. This encodes CASSRDRPHTEAFF.

Of note for this clonotype: With a much larger clone just one base away, this may be a read error. The chain couples TRBV9 to TRBJ2-3; D not certain. Germline V gene sequence: CDR1 SGDLS, CDR2 YYNGEE. There are 13 residues in the CDR3. Deletions cut 7 bases from V and 4 bases from J, with 13 bases between. The CDR3 DNA follows: TGTGCCAGCGGCAAGATGACGCCAGATACGCAGTATTTT. It encodes CASGKMTPDTQYF. Drawing the rest from reference TRBV9 and TRBJ2-3, the complete variable domain is DSGVTQTPKHLITATGQRVTLRCSPRSGDLSVYWYQQSLDQGLQFLIQYYNGEERAKGNILERFSAQQFPDLHSELNLSSLELGDSALYFCASGKMTPDTQYFGPGTRLTVL.